What follows describes a single T cell receptor beta chain. Its antigen is currently unknown. This sample is drawn from a study of cytomegalovirus exposure and HLA in healthy donors. Study-level points and caveats: Highest at DRB1 and lowest at HLA-C, TCR association rates differed among HLA loci in a later analysis. A classifier reportedly called cytomegalovirus status with high sensitivity and specificity.

Primers: 60 Vbeta forward and 13 Jbeta reverse. Data came from immunoSEQ multiplex PCR; TCRdb stores just in-frame clones and leaves some out. Among 160,000 or so clones listed, 78% were seen once. The CDR3 has 13 amino acids. Germline lookup yields CDR1 LNHDA and CDR2 SQIVND (reference sequence). V was shortened by 4 bases and J by 6 bases, with 10 bases between the two germline ends. The sample consisted of PBMCs. This chain links TRBV19 with TRBJ1-5; no reliable D call. This clonotype was sampled from a male donor in good health and CMV-seronegative. CDR3 coding DNA: TGTGCCAGTAGTAGCAGTCGAGGTCAGCCCCAGCATTTT. Amino acid sequence: CASSSSRGQPQHF.